This T cell receptor beta chain was captured by sequencing in a study of blood T cell repertoires in COVID-19. Per the original data handling: Counts of nucleated cells, estimated from reference gene primer amplification, were obtained. Using immunoSEQ multiplex PCR, the repertoire was profiled, and TCRdb retains in-frame clones only, with some absent. The V and J calls and clone size were taken over from that table, and D and trimming were inferred from the DNA. The table has 50,000 to 70,000 clones, roughly 79% seen once. The CDR3 runs to 15 residues. V was pared by 4 bases and J by 0 bases, with 11 bases between. From germline, CDR1 is SGDLS and CDR2 YYNGEE.

The chain is built from TRBV9 and TRBJ2-1, with D unresolved. This clonotype originated in a man aged 55 to 70 with acute or convalescent COVID-19. Sequenced input: peripheral blood. The CDR3 loop is CASSPTPSSYNEQFF. CDR3 DNA: TGTGCCAGCAGCCCTACCCCTAGCTCCTACAATGAGCAGTTCTTC.